The sequence of this TCR beta chain was determined in a study of T cell responses to AZD1222 COVID-19 vaccine. Study observations and caveats: Donor demographics were predominantly white British with a female majority; clonal diversity may be underestimated.

Concerning this clone itself: The antigen is unknown.

The assay was immunoSEQ multiplex PCR, and TCRdb's table has in-frame clones only and misses some. This table holds roughly 120,000 clones, about 86% found once. Second-dose intervals near 4 or 12 weeks were combined. V was trimmed by 6 bases and J by 4 bases, leaving 19 bases between them. CDR1 LNHDA and CDR2 SQIVND come from the germline V gene (reference sequence). This CDR3 is 15 amino acids long. This chain joins TRBV19 and TRBJ2-7; D gene uncertain. The sequence was obtained from an adult who received the AZD1222 COVID-19 vaccine. The material was peripheral blood, obtained 28 days after the second AZD1222 dose. In DNA, the CDR3 is TGTGCCAGTAGACGTTCGGGCCAGTTTAGTTACGAGCAGTACTTC. It specifies CASRRSGQFSYEQYF.